This TCR beta chain derives from a study of PD-1 blockade in classical Hodgkin lymphoma. Study-level points and caveats: Reported baseline diversity: healthy donors highest, relapsed/refractory patients lowest. Anyone who began nivolumab under 1 year after ASCT was excluded. Why the repertoires differ is still unclear, perhaps disease activity or prior therapy.

The V and J ends lost 3 bases and 4 bases respectively, with 14 bases between them. CDR1 is KGHSH and CDR2 is LQKENI in the germline V gene. The CDR3 length is 15 residues. Relapse was seen in all patients after autologous stem cell transplantation, and brentuximab vedotin exposure was variable. Out of thawed PBMCs, magnetic negative selection purified CD4+ T cells. Clones were read by immunoSEQ multiplex PCR, and TCRdb kept only the in-frame ones, dropping some. The sample lists 30,000 to 40,000 clones; around 90% were seen once. As regards this clone: Its antigen is unidentified.

Sample: CD4+ T cells from blood, taken at baseline. The chain recombines TRBV18 with TRBJ2-3, with D tentatively TRBD1 (5 bases). This TCR was recovered from a human donor with classical Hodgkin lymphoma. CDR3 loop: CASSPAGSPADTQYF. The CDR3 coding sequence is TGTGCCAGCTCACCCGCAGGGTCCCCTGCAGATACGCAGTATTTT.